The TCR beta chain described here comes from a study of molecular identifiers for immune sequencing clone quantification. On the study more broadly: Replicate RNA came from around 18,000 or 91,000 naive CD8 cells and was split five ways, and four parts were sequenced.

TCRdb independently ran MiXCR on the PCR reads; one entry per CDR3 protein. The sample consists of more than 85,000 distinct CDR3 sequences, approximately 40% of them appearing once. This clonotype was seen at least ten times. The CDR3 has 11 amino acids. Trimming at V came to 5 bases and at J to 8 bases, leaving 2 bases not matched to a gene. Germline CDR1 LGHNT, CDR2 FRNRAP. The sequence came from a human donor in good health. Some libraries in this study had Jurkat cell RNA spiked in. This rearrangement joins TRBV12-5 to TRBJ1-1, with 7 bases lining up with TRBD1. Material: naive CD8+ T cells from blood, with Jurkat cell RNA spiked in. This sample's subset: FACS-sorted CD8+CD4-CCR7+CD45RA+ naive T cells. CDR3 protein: CASGGTAEAFF. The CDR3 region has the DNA TGTGCTAGTGGTGGGACAGCGGAAGCTTTCTTT. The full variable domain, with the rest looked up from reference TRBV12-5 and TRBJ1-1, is DARVTQTPRHKVTEMGQEVTMRCQPILGHNTVFWYRQTMMQGLELLAYFRNRAPLDDSGMPKDRFSAEMPDATLATLKIQPSEPRDSAVYFCASGGTAEAFFGQGTRLTVV.